This T cell receptor beta chain stems from a study of control samples from healthy donors and cancer patients. Clones were read by immunoSEQ multiplex PCR, and TCRdb kept only the in-frame ones, dropping some. The sample records 65,000 to 85,000 clones, roughly 86% being singletons. Germline V gene sequence: CDR1 LGHDT, CDR2 YNNKEL (reference sequence). Trimming took 3 bases from V and 5 from J, leaving 14 bases between them. The CDR3 totals 15 residues. The sequence was collected from a woman in her 50s with head and neck cancer. Sequencing used PBMCs. The rearrangement joins TRBV3-1 (or the pseudogene TRBV3-2) to TRBJ2-1, with D maybe TRBD1 (6 bases). The CDR3 loop is CASSHDRRRNNEQFF. CDR3 in DNA: TGTGCCAGCAGCCACGACAGGAGGCGAAACAATGAGCAGTTCTTC.